Each of the 25 T cell receptor beta chains below was sequenced from the same sample in a study of blood T cell repertoires in COVID-19. TCRdb's table, derived via immunoSEQ multiplex PCR, lists solely in-frame clones and lacks some. Seen here are over 100,000 clones, approximately 88% observed once, and the top ten hold under 13%. Sequencing was done on a sample of peripheral blood. These receptors all stem from a man over 45 with acute or convalescent COVID-19.

The chain combines TRBV28 with TRBJ1-6; 9 bases are a match to TRBD1. Germline loops: CDR1 MDHEN, CDR2 SYDVKM. With 2 bases clipped from V and 9 bases from J, the junction kept 8 bases outside the gene matches. The CDR3 is 16 residues long. The CDR3 nucleotides are TGTGCCAGCAGTTTAGTCCCGGGACAGGGAGGTTCACCCCTCCACTTT. Translating gives CASSLVPGQGGSPLHF.

This clone was counted only a few times. This sequence joins TRBV28 and TRBJ2-1; the match to TRBD2 covers 12 bases. Per the germline V gene, CDR1 is MDHEN and CDR2 is SYDVKM. The junction had 9 bases not matched to a gene; V was cut back by 6 bases and J by 6 bases. The CDR3 covers 16 residues. CDR3 bases: TGTGCCAGCAGGGCCCTCGGGACTAGCGGGCTCAATGAGCAGTTCTTC. It yields the protein CASRALGTSGLNEQFF.

This clone was counted once. The chain uses TRBV6-5 and TRBJ1-1, with D tentatively TRBD1 (5 bases). V was shortened by 5 bases and J by 4 bases, with 8 bases between the two germline ends. Looked up from germline, CDR1 is MNHEY and CDR2 is SVGAGI. The CDR3 spans 12 residues. The CDR3 protein is CASSQGFTEAFF. The CDR3 DNA reads TGTGCCAGCAGTCAGGGTTTCACTGAAGCTTTCTTT.

The chain combines TRBV6-4 with TRBJ1-1; D is undetermined. CDR3 length: 15 residues. V was trimmed by 6 bases and J by 5 bases, leaving 19 bases between them. Germline-derived CDR1 and CDR2 are MRHNA and SNTAGT. The CDR3 DNA is TGTGCCAGCAGCCCGCGGGCGAGGGCTAGGACTGAAGCTTTCTTT. It encodes CASSPRARARTEAFF.

The genes are TRBV5-4 and TRBJ1-1; 7 bases are a match to TRBD1. Germline V CDR1 and CDR2: SGHNT, YYREEE (reference sequence). The CDR3 runs 15 residues. The J segment lost 1 base and the V segment lost 1 base, leaving 4 bases of the junction unmatched. CDR3 amino acids: CASSLPGQPNTEAFF. DNA of the CDR3: TGTGCCAGCAGCTTGCCGGGACAGCCGAACACTGAAGCTTTCTTT.

The chain links TRBV19 to TRBJ1-1; maybe TRBD1 (6 bases). V was cut by 4 bases and J by 8 bases, with 11 bases left in between. CDR1 is LNHDA, CDR2 SQIVND, per germline (reference sequence). The CDR3 loop spans 12 amino acids. The CDR3 protein is CASSTRGTEAFF. CDR3 sequence (DNA): TGTGCCAGTAGTACCAGGGGCACCGAAGCTTTCTTT.

This clone came up a few times. The genes are TRBV6-5 and TRBJ1-2, with TRBD1 matching 11 bases. Losses at the gene ends were 6 bases for V and 4 bases for J; bases not matched to a gene: 7. Looked up from germline, CDR1 is MNHEY and CDR2 is SVGAGI. The CDR3 totals 15 residues. This chain's CDR3 is CASRPPGQGVYGYTF. Here the CDR3 DNA reads TGTGCCAGCAGGCCCCCGGGACAGGGGGTCTATGGCTACACCTTC.

The chain employs TRBV7-9 and TRBJ2-1, with 14 bases fitting TRBD2. This CDR3 spans 17 amino acids. The trim removed 4 bases at V and 7 bases at J, leaving 9 bases unmatched. CDR1 is SEHNR, CDR2 FQNEAQ, per germline (reference sequence). DNA of the CDR3: TGTGCCAGCAGCTCTCTCCGGACTAGCGGGAGGATGAATGAGCAGTTCTTC. This encodes CASSSLRTSGRMNEQFF.

This rearrangement joins TRBV10-3 to TRBJ1-4; the D is unclear. Between the trimmed V and J ends, which lost 0 bases and 0 bases, there was a span of 5 bases. This CDR3 spans 15 amino acids. Germline V lookup: CDR1 ENHRY, CDR2 SYGVKD. The CDR3 bases are TGTGCCATCAGTGAGTCCAGGACAACTAATGAAAAACTGTTTTTT. Amino acid sequence: CAISESRTTNEKLFF.

The rearrangement uses TRBV6-5 and TRBJ2-3; a weak D match, TRBD1 (5 bases). The CDR3 is 13 amino acids. Germline values: CDR1 MNHEY, CDR2 SVGAGI. The ends were cut back, 8 bases at V and 1 base at J, with 10 bases in the middle. DNA of the CDR3: TGTGCCAGCCGGACACCTCGCACAGATACGCAGTATTTT. Protein sequence: CASRTPRTDTQYF.

The rearrangement uses TRBV4-1 and TRBJ2-7; 14 bases align to TRBD2. CDR1 and CDR2 from the germline V gene are MGHRA and YSYEKL. This CDR3 has 19 amino acids. With 5 bases clipped from V and 2 bases from J, the junction kept 14 bases outside the gene matches. CDR3 in amino acids: CASSWGVGTSGRHPYEQYF. The DNA for the CDR3 is TGCGCCAGCAGCTGGGGGGTGGGGACTAGCGGGAGACATCCCTACGAGCAGTACTTC.

The V gene is TRBV18, the J gene TRBJ2-3; D is ambiguous. The germline V gene encodes CDR1 KGHSH and CDR2 LQKENI. V was pared by 4 bases and J by 0 bases, with 17 bases between. CDR3 length equals 17 residues. The CDR3 DNA is TGTGCCAGCTCACAGACTCCAACCCTCCTTAGCACAGATACGCAGTATTTT. It encodes CASSQTPTLLSTDTQYF. The entire variable domain, with the rest obtained from reference TRBV18 and TRBJ2-3, is as follows: NAGVMQNPRHLVRRRGQEARLRCSPMKGHSHVYWYRQLPEEGLKFMVYLQKENIIDESGMPKERFSAEFPKEGPSILRIQQVVRGDSAAYFCASSQTPTLLSTDTQYFGPGTRLTVL.

The rearrangement links TRBV6-5 to TRBJ1-2, with TRBD1 as a possible D gene (5 bases). Germline V CDR1 and CDR2: MNHEY, SVGAGI. This CDR3 region has 14 residues. Trimming pared 0 bases from V and 4 bases from J, leaving 9 bases between. The CDR3 is CASSYSSGAYGYTF. In DNA form, the CDR3 reads TGTGCCAGCAGTTACTCGAGTGGGGCCTATGGCTACACCTTC.

The chain joins TRBV24-1 to TRBJ2-1; unclear D gene. With 3 bases removed from V and 4 bases from J, the gap between germline ends came to 3 bases. CDR1 is KGHDR and CDR2 is SFDVKD in the germline V gene. The CDR3 has 12 amino acids. CDR3 region: CATSDPYNEQFF. CDR3 sequence (DNA): TGTGCCACCAGTGATCCATACAATGAGCAGTTCTTC.

This clone was detected only once. The chain employs TRBV3-1 (or the pseudogene TRBV3-2) and TRBJ2-7, with a weak D call TRBD2 (6 bases). The CDR3 totals 14 residues. V gave up 0 bases and J gave up 4 bases, with 10 bases separating them. Germline lookup yields CDR1 LGHDT and CDR2 YNNKEL (reference sequence). The CDR3 region is CASSQEEGRYEQYF. Here the CDR3 DNA reads TGTGCCAGCAGCCAAGAGGAGGGTCGGTACGAGCAGTACTTC.

The J gene is TRBJ2-2, the V gene TRBV5-1; possible D gene TRBD1, 6 bases. The germline V and J ends were trimmed by 5 bases and 2 bases, with 28 bases remaining between them. The CDR3 extends over 20 amino acids. Germline CDR1 is SGHRS and CDR2 is YFSETQ. The CDR3 region has the DNA TGCGCCAGCAGTCGTACCGGGACATCGGGGTCTTTCGGAAACACCGGGGAGCTGTTTTTT. The encoded protein is CASSRTGTSGSFGNTGELFF.

The V gene is TRBV4-1, the J gene TRBJ2-7; 7 bases align to TRBD1. Germline trimming cut 0 bases from V and 1 base from J; bases unmatched to any gene: 6. The CDR3 length is 16 residues. Germline V gene lookup returns CDR1 MGHRA and CDR2 YSYEKL. The CDR3 bases are TGCGCCAGCAGCCAAGACCGGGACAGTTTGTCCTACGAGCAGTACTTC. Translated: CASSQDRDSLSYEQYF.

The chain recombines TRBV6-5 with TRBJ1-5, with TRBD1 matching over 7 bases. The trim removed 6 bases at V and 7 bases at J, leaving 9 bases unmatched. The germline gives CDR1 MNHEY, CDR2 SVGAGI. The CDR3 length is 14 residues. CDR3 in amino acids: CASRSQGEGQPQHF. CDR3 in DNA: TGTGCCAGCAGGTCTCAGGGGGAAGGGCAGCCCCAGCATTTT.

The gene calls are TRBV11-2 and TRBJ1-2; D unresolved. This CDR3 has 13 residues. V was cut by 0 bases and J by 1 base, with 3 bases left in between. Germline V lookup: CDR1 SGHAT, CDR2 FQNNGV. The CDR3 DNA sequence: TGTGCCAGCAGCTTAGATAATAACTATGGCTACACCTTC. Protein product: CASSLDNNYGYTF.

This clone was seen only a few times. This chain connects TRBV13 to TRBJ2-3; D is perhaps TRBD1 (6 bases). CDR3 length: 14 residues. From germline, CDR1 is PRHDT and CDR2 FYEKMQ (reference sequence). V lost 5 bases to trimming and J lost 4 bases, with 13 bases between them. The CDR3 nucleotides read TGTGCCAGCAGCACGTACACAGGGTCAGATACGCAGTATTTT. Protein product: CASSTYTGSDTQYF.

This clone came up once. The rearrangement joins TRBV5-4 to TRBJ2-5; 9 positions match TRBD1. The CDR3 extends over 14 amino acids. Unmatched junction bases numbered 2, after V lost 2 bases and J lost 3 bases. CDR1 is SGHNT, CDR2 YYREEE, per germline (reference sequence). Here the CDR3 reads CASSFRTGEETQYF. For the CDR3, the DNA is TGTGCCAGCAGCTTTAGGACAGGGGAAGAGACCCAGTACTTC.

This chain connects TRBV6-6 to TRBJ1-1; D gene ambiguous. The CDR3 extends over 13 amino acids. CDR1 and CDR2 (germline): MNHNY, SVGAGI (reference sequence). Trimming left V 5 bases short and J 1 base short, with 8 bases between. The CDR3 loop reads CASSTTANTEAFF. The DNA for the CDR3 is TGTGCCAGCAGTACCACAGCGAACACTGAAGCTTTCTTT.

The chain combines TRBV9 with TRBJ1-4; 9 bases are a match to TRBD1. The CDR3 loop spans 14 amino acids. Germline CDR1 is SGDLS and CDR2 is YYNGEE. Losses at the gene ends were 4 bases for V and 12 bases for J; bases not matched to a gene: 10. CDR3 nucleotide sequence: TGTGCCAGCAGCACTACGGGACAGGGAAGAGAACTGTTTTTT. Protein sequence: CASSTTGQGRELFF.

The chain has TRBV6-4 and TRBJ2-2; possibly TRBD2 for D (5 bases). The CDR3 runs to 13 residues. Germline loops: CDR1 MRHNA, CDR2 SNTAGT. V dropped 3 bases and J dropped 8 bases, with 10 bases sitting between them. The CDR3 DNA reads as TGTGCCAGCAGTGATTCGGGATCGGGGGAGCTGTTTTTT. This codes for CASSDSGSGELFF.

The chain combines TRBV28 with TRBJ2-1, with 7 bases fitting TRBD1. V shed 6 bases and J 2 bases; nucleotides not matched to a gene: 13. The germline CDR1 and CDR2 sequences are MDHEN and SYDVKM. This CDR3 contains 17 residues. The chain's CDR3 is CASSPPTGSSPYNEQFF. The CDR3 region has the DNA TGTGCCAGCAGCCCCCCGACAGGGTCATCCCCCTACAATGAGCAGTTCTTC.